This T cell receptor (beta chain) was identified during a study of shared clonotypes between healthy human individuals. Across the whole study: Contributing individuals were two females and three males aged 18 to 49.

Donors included only healthy HIV-negative adults lacking recent acute infections or vaccinations. Genomic DNA for unsorted samples, which was extracted with the QIAamp DNA Blood Mini kit, came from about 90 million PBMCs. About this clone itself: Its target is unknown.

Study results and caveats: With few donors, the genetic and exposure-history diversity represented was limited.

Sequencing was performed with immunoSEQ multiplex PCR; in TCRdb, only in-frame clones are kept and a portion is missing. The sample yields about 560,000 clones, around 80% seen once. The material sequenced was PBMCs. The TCR sequence derives from a middle-aged woman in good health. Some clones in this sample may be carry-over from other donors' samples.

The CDR3 DNA reads TGCGCCAGCAGCTCCCGGGAGGTCGGCGGGGGTGAGCAGTTCTTC. Protein product: CASSSREVGGGEQFF. The chain links TRBV5-1 to TRBJ2-1; TRBD2 matches at 7 bases. The CDR3 contains 15 residues. Trimming at V came to 3 bases and at J to 9 bases, leaving 12 bases not matched to a gene. Germline CDR1 is SGHRS and CDR2 is YFSETQ.